This TCR beta chain originates from a study of blood T cell repertoires in COVID-19. From germline, CDR1 is MNHEY and CDR2 SMNVEV (reference sequence). The CDR3 length is 13 residues. V was clipped by 5 bases and J by 2 bases, with 10 bases between them. Libraries were prepared by immunoSEQ multiplex PCR; TCRdb keeps only in-frame clonotypes and omits some of them. The data hold 110,000 or so clones, with roughly 90% observed a single time. The chain has TRBV27 and TRBJ2-7, with a possible D match to TRBD2 (6 bases). The sequenced sample consisted of peripheral blood. The TCR was taken from a human donor with acute or convalescent COVID-19. The donor label of this sample is uncertain. CDR3 in amino acids: CASSALATYEQYF. Written as DNA, the CDR3 is TGTGCCAGCAGTGCCCTAGCGACCTACGAGCAGTACTTC.